This TCR beta chain was identified in a study of blood T cell repertoires in COVID-19. In the authors' workflow: Reference gene primer amplification yielded estimated nucleated cell counts. Sequencing was performed with immunoSEQ multiplex PCR; in TCRdb, only in-frame clones are kept and a portion is missing. From that table come the V and J calls and clone size; the DNA was used to work out D and trimming. The sample includes roughly 200,000 clones, over 75% of them seen just once. Sequenced material: peripheral blood. This receptor was taken from a woman in her thirties or forties who had recovered from COVID-19.

CDR3 loop: CASSIDGRGGYTF. The CDR3 DNA follows: TGTGCCAGTAGTATAGATGGCCGCGGGGGCTACACCTTC. This sequence joins TRBV19 and TRBJ1-2; D gene uncertain. Between the trimmed V and J ends, which lost 0 bases and 8 bases, there was a span of 10 bases. Germline assignment: CDR1 LNHDA and CDR2 SQIVND (reference sequence). The CDR3 runs 13 residues.